This T cell receptor beta chain came from a study of blood T cell repertoires in COVID-19. For the study at large: Sources were T cells, B-cell-depleted T cells, or PBMCs; the material itself was cDNA or gDNA.

Trimming took 4 bases from V and 1 from J; bases not matched to a gene: 5. Germline CDR1 and CDR2: SGHRS and YFSETQ. CDR3 length: 16 residues. Per the original data handling: Estimates of nucleated cell counts were drawn from the amplification of reference gene primers. Using immunoSEQ multiplex PCR, the repertoire was profiled, and TCRdb retains in-frame clones only, with some absent. The DNA gave D and trimming, while V, J and clone size come from that table. The sample carries around 250,000 clones, 70% to 90% recorded once. This sequence joins TRBV5-1 and TRBJ2-4; 10 bases align to TRBD1. Sequencing used peripheral blood. The receptor's source is a man in his thirties or forties who had recovered from COVID-19. The CDR3 nucleotides read TGCGCCAGCAGCAGGGACAGGGGTTCGGCCAAAAACATTCAGTACTTC. This sequence encodes CASSRDRGSAKNIQYF.